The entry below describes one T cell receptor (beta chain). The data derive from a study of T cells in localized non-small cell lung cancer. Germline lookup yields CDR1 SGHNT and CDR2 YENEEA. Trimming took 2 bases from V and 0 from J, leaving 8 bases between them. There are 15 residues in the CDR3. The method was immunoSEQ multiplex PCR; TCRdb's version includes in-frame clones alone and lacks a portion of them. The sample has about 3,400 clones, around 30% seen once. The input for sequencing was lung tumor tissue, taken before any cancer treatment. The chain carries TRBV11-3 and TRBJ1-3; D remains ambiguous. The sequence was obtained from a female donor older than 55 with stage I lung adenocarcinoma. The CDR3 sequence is CASSLWGNSGNTIYF. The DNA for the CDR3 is TGTGCCAGCAGCTTATGGGGTAACTCTGGAAACACCATATATTTT.